This TCR beta chain was captured by sequencing in a study of T cell responses to AZD1222 COVID-19 vaccine (dated by TCRdb to the early 2020s). Background on the whole study: AZD1222 recipients with second doses at about 4 weeks or about 12 weeks were pooled, because spike-specific TCR depth and breadth did not differ between schedules. Enrollment into the trials was organized by age into subgroups of 18-55, 56-69 and 70-plus years, and those subgroups contained about 160, 30 and 59 TCR-sequenced participants, respectively. A total of 240 or so trial participants underwent TCR sequencing, of whom 200 to 220 had received two doses of AZD1222 and some 25 had received two doses of the MenACWY control vaccine.

The CDR3 regions of human TCRbeta chains were subjected to immunosequencing. Per the original workflow: TCRs in the repertoires were matched against a reference library of SARS-CoV-2-specific TCRs that had been generated with the MIRA antigen-specificity platform. Breadth meant the fraction of unique TCRs that were SARS-CoV-2-associated, whereas depth meant the fraction of total T cells that were SARS-CoV-2-associated. Using the MIRA data, each spike-specific TCR was mapped to the spike region that the TCR reacts to and placed in a CD4 or CD8 class. Log10-transformed breadth and depth values were compared by one-way ANOVA with Sidak's multiple comparisons tests. TCRdb re-hosts the immuneACCESS table, in-frame sequences only. Its copies lack some clones; in the studies checked, an unresolved V gene accounts for under half of them, and the cause for the rest is not known. From that table come the V and J calls and clone size; the DNA was used to work out D and trimming. The sample table lists 160,000 or so clones, roughly nine tenths of them with a count of one. 1.9% of the sample is taken by the ten largest.

Paper-wide results and their limitations: Because no samples from the day 14 peak response were available, repertoires could be characterized only after the peak T cell response. Reportedly, almost half of the unique spike-specific TCRs recognized epitopes lying outside the regions that are mutated in the B.1.351 and B.1.1.7 variants. Conclusions about previously exposed vaccinees are limited, since just a handful of AZD1222 recipients were seropositive for SARS-CoV-2 at baseline. Participants were mostly white British, with more females than males. The authors suggested clonal diversity may have been underestimated. After two AZD1222 doses, spike-specific TCR breadth and depth were significantly higher than at day 0 and than in MenACWY recipients. The whole spike protein was spanned by vaccine-associated CD4 TCRs, and dominant responses were seen in regions 160-218 and 743-854. The 56-69-year group was small, and its depth increase did not reach significance, likely because of low power.

In the paper's terms, the time point label means: baseline before first vaccination. Vaccinee samples were obtained from the UK trials COV001 and COV002, which included a single-blind randomized controlled phase 2/3 trial of AZD1222 (ChAdOx1 nCoV-19) in healthy adults. For TCRbeta chain sequencing, PBMC samples were collected from trial participants at day 0 and at day 28 after the second dose. About this clone itself: Its antigen has not been determined. Per-base qualities were not stored, and no clone one base away is much larger.

The CDR3 measures 14 amino acids from cysteine to phenylalanine. Just the 42-base CDR3 DNA is kept, in frame starting at base 1. From a lookup of the germline V gene, CDR1 and CDR2 are MDHEN and SYDVKM. Cut back by 8 bases and 5 bases, the V and J ends lie 19 bases apart. Specimen: peripheral blood, collected on day 0 of AZD1222 vaccination. Recombination linked TRBV28 to TRBJ2-7; the best D guess is TRBD1, with 6 bases matching. This TCR came from an adult in good health. The base sequence is TGTGCCAGCCTTCCTAGGACAGTTCCCCACGAGCAGTACTTC. The encoded protein is CASLPRTVPHEQYF.